This TCR beta chain is from a study of radiation and T cells in renal cell carcinoma. Produced via immunoSEQ multiplex PCR; TCRdb's table is partial and in-frame only. Found here are about 86,000 clones, around 85% of them singletons; the top ten hold around 9.4%. This sample's time point: blood 4 weeks post-SBRT, at nephrectomy. As for treatment: 15 Gy SBRT to primary tumor, nephrectomy 4 weeks later. Nephrectomy followed 15 Gy stereotactic body radiation by 4 weeks. Radiation-treated patients gave blood at baseline, week 2 and week 4. The study, taken as a whole, reports: Pretreatment tumor biopsies were lacking, so baseline clonotypes are unknown. Top tumor clonotypes rose in blood 2 weeks post-radiation, then contracted.

Germline values: CDR1 SGHRS, CDR2 YFSETQ. The V segment lost 6 bases and the J segment 4 bases; nucleotides outside the gene matches: 7. The CDR3 runs to 14 residues. This clone was detected once. Its antigen remains unknown. The sequence was obtained from a man aged 45-60 years with renal cell carcinoma. The chain joins TRBV5-1 to TRBJ1-1, with 9 bases identical to TRBD1. The source material was blood, sampled from a patient whose treatment included radiotherapy and nephrectomy. The CDR3, as DNA: TGCGCCAGCAACGAACAGGGGGCAGTCACTGAAGCTTTCTTT. Residues: CASNEQGAVTEAFF.